The clone carrying this TCR beta chain was counted only a few times. Germline CDR1 and CDR2: LGHNA and YSLEER. Germline trimming cut 0 bases from V and 7 bases from J; bases unmatched to any gene: 2. This CDR3 is built from 15 residues. TCRdb redid the calling of the 5' RACE reads with MiXCR, one entry per CDR3 protein. The table lists about 340,000 distinct CDR3 sequences, about 16% of them singletons. This entry is derived from a study of T-cell memory formation after mild COVID-19. The gene calls are TRBV4-3 and TRBJ1-4; TRBD1 agrees at 10 bases. This sequence originates from a man aged 18 to 35 who had mild COVID-19 (a few samples of this study predate the infection). Cell type and time point are not known. The sequenced material came from PBMCs or a T cell subset sorted from them (not recorded which). The CDR3 bases are TGCGCCAGCAGCCAAGAGACAGGGGGCGTTGAAAAACTGTTTTTT. Translation gives CASSQETGGVEKLFF.